The present entry profiles one TCR beta chain with its context. Antigen: not known. Unique molecular identifiers were carried by the TCR beta cDNA libraries. Each sample of roughly 0.9 to 11 million input T cells yielded 500,000 or so cDNA molecules, so each molecule approximated one T cell. Via MiXCR, TCRdb re-called the PCR reads, giving one row per CDR3 protein. The table lists about 170,000 distinct CDR3 sequences, about 32% of them singletons. These data are taken from a study of post-analysis software for immune sequencing data. Study as a whole: As for disease course, relapsing-remitting, secondary progressive and progressive-relapsing multiple sclerosis were all included.

The CDR3 totals 15 residues. The V and J ends lost 0 bases and 9 bases respectively, with 18 bases between them. CDR1 DFQATT and CDR2 SNEGSKA come from the germline V gene (reference sequence). Regarding the study as a whole: With F measure, samples from one preparation batch clustered together strongly. Patients carried 4 or 5 TRBV segments more frequently than controls did, and TRBV5-6, TRBV5-1 and TRBV20-1 were among them.

The sequenced material came from blood. This receptor was obtained from a girl aged 5-17 years with multiple sclerosis. The chain combines TRBV20-1 with TRBJ2-1, with D perhaps given as TRBD1 or TRBD2 (5 bases each). The CDR3 DNA is TGCAGTGCTAGAGATAACGGGGCTGGTTTCATTGAGCAGTTCTTC. It specifies CSARDNGAGFIEQFF.